This T cell receptor (beta chain) derives from a study of tumor and adjacent non-tumor tissue in lung cancer (dated by TCRdb to the late 2010s). With regard to the full study: By cancer type, the cohort comprised eleven to twelve adenocarcinoma patients, a couple of squamous cell carcinoma patients and 1 small cell lung cancer patient. Ages among the approximately 15 patients ranged from about 31 to 85 years, there were 10 men and 5 women, and disease was at TNM stage I to III. Sequencing produced about 130,000,000 productive TCRbeta reads in total, an average of approximately 4 million reads per sample. Using bulk TCRbeta repertoires from over 14 lung cancer patients, the study set lung tumor tissue side by side with matched distant non-tumor lung tissue. Around 31 paired specimens, one tumor and one normal lung sample per patient, were profiled by TCRbeta CDR3 sequencing. Broader findings and caveats from the paper: Significantly higher TCR diversity (inverse Simpson) was observed in tumor tissue than in normal lung tissue (approximately 400 vs 170, P = 0.0075, Mann-Whitney U test). TCR diversity was significantly higher in younger patients, and greater tumor TCR diversity was associated with shorter overall survival and shorter disease-free survival. Only about 14 patients were in the cohort, and the authors stated that larger samples and more detailed clinical data are needed. Peripheral blood was not sequenced, so blood TCRbeta repertoires were not examined in the lung cancer patients of the study. Neither the sequencing platform nor unique molecular identifiers are mentioned in the methods. A significantly larger cumulative share of the repertoire was made up by the top 100 clones in normal lung than in tumor tissue.

RNA was extracted from bulk unsorted tissue and checked for quality with a NanoDrop ND-1000 and an Agilent 2100. The donors were newly diagnosed lung cancer patients admitted for thoracic surgery in China from August to November 2014 who had not received prior chemotherapy. The study excluded patients who had received radiotherapy or chemotherapy before or who had another cancer at the same time. Pieces of surgical tissue measuring roughly 1-2 cm3 were kept in RNAlater solution and stored at -80 degrees C until use. A word on this clonotype: Its antigen is still unknown. Compared with germline, one end of the junction differs, possibly owing to a read error.

The library relied on multiplex PCR. Instrument on record: Illumina HiSeq 2500. Following protocols modified from ARM-PCR, the researchers constructed TCRbeta libraries through three rounds of nested PCR with primers (Table S4). Before sequencing, PCR products in the 200-500 bp range were cut out of the gel and cleaned up using the QIAquick gel extraction kit. The original pipeline was this. Trimmomatic was used to clean the reads, FLASH was used to merge the reads into complete CDR3 sequences, and MiTCR was used to assign the reads to V(D)J germline segments. VDJtools was used to compute clonal diversity as the inverse Simpson's index. In-frame sequences without a premature stop codon were defined as productive reads. TCRdb ran its own pipeline on the public reads, namely fastp trimming at Q25 and MiXCR clone calling, and kept in-frame beta chains. Under each unique CDR3 protein, matching rows form one entry showing the most common genes and DNA. The V and J calls and clone size are TCRdb's, not the authors'. In all, the sample holds tens of thousands of distinct CDR3 sequences, and about 72% of those were seen once. The ten largest clones add up to about 16% of the sample.

The TCR was taken from a man aged 55 to 69 with non-small cell lung cancer. Sequenced material: lung tumor tissue.

The CDR3 region reads CASSRDGDLRVTGKLFF. The bases are TGTGCCAGCAGCCGAGACGGAGACCTTCGGGTCACCGGGAAGCTGTTTTTT. The chain employs TRBV4-2 and TRBJ2-2; the D gene is possibly TRBD2, with 5 bases matching. CDR1 LGHNA and CDR2 YNFKEQ were looked up in the germline V gene. The CDR3, cysteine through phenylalanine, is 17 amino acids long. CDR3 DNA is the only sequence kept; it has 51 bases, read in frame from the first base.